This T cell receptor beta chain appears in the sequencing data of a study of shared clonotypes between healthy human individuals. Background on the study: A couple of women and a few men aged 18 to 49 made up the donors. General study findings and limits: Clonotypes that were shared across a few donors made up around 5.5% of naive CD4 clonotypes. Sequencing depth was expected to affect clonotype sharing among donors. The small donor group covered limited genetic and exposure diversity.

The V gene's germline CDR1 is SEHNR and CDR2 FQNEAQ (reference sequence). The CDR3 covers 15 residues. Germline trimming cut 5 bases from V and 7 bases from J; bases unmatched to any gene: 11. CD45RO-negative cells were positively selected for CCR7, leaving out terminally differentiated effector memory CD45RA+ cells. Libraries were prepared by immunoSEQ multiplex PCR; TCRdb keeps only in-frame clonotypes and omits some of them. The data show under 1 million clones, nearly 95% seen once. Worth noting for this clone: Its antigen is not identified.

This TCR was recovered from a man aged 25-45 years in good health. The genes are TRBV7-9 and TRBJ2-1; TRBD2 aligns across 7 bases. Sequencing used naive CD8+ T cells sorted from blood. The CDR3: CASSGTNGLFNEQFF. CDR3 nucleotides: TGTGCCAGCAGCGGGACTAACGGGCTTTTTAATGAGCAGTTCTTC.